What follows are 27 T cell receptor beta chains derived from one specimen sequenced in a study of neurological immune-mediated disorders. TCRdb reprocessed the 5' RACE reads via MiXCR and lists one record per CDR3 protein. The sample lists some 49,000 distinct CDR3 sequences, 8% to 10% occurring once. Time point specified: longitudinal time-point 1 (baseline). Sample: PBMCs. These receptors were obtained from a middle-aged woman in good health.

This clonotype was picked up many times. The chain recombines TRBV6-5 with TRBJ2-1; the D gene is possibly TRBD2 (5 bases). This CDR3 is built from 11 residues. Per the germline V gene, CDR1 is MNHEY and CDR2 is SVGAGI. With 2 bases removed from V and 9 bases from J, the gap between germline ends came to 5 bases. CDR3: CASSYGGEQFF. The CDR3 coding sequence is TGTGCCAGCAGTTACGGAGGTGAGCAGTTCTTC.

The V gene is TRBV19, the J gene TRBJ2-7; tentatively, D is TRBD1 (5 bases). V lost 8 bases and J lost 4, with 18 bases in between. CDR1 and CDR2 from the germline V gene are LNHDA and SQIVND (reference sequence). CDR3 length: 14 amino acids. CDR3 in amino acids: CASSPSREAYEQYF. In nucleotides, the CDR3 is TGTGCCAGTTCACCCAGCAGGGAAGCGTACGAGCAGTACTTC.

This clonotype was seen ten or more times. V gene TRBV4-3 combines with J gene TRBJ1-2, with 9 bases identical to TRBD1. V dropped 3 bases and J dropped 8; count of bases not matched to a gene: 10. Germline CDR1 reads LGHNA; CDR2 reads YSLEER. This CDR3 is 15 amino acids long. The chain's CDR3 is CASSHSTGGAEGYTF. DNA of the CDR3: TGCGCCAGCAGCCACTCTACAGGGGGCGCGGAGGGCTACACCTTC.

This rearrangement joins TRBV5-1 to TRBJ2-7; 9 positions match TRBD2. The CDR3 is 13 amino acids. Losses at the gene ends were 0 bases for V and 7 bases for J; bases not matched to a gene: 2. CDR1 is SGHRS and CDR2 is YFSETQ in the germline V gene. CDR3 DNA: TGCGCCAGCAGCTTGGAGACTAGCGGAGAGCAGTACTTC. Translated, it gives CASSLETSGEQYF.

This clonotype has at least ten counts. The rearrangement uses TRBV7-2 and TRBJ1-1; maybe TRBD1 (5 bases). The length of the CDR3 is 14 residues. The V end was cut by 5 bases, the J end by 0 bases, with 10 bases between. CDR1 and CDR2 from the germline V gene are SGHTA and FQGNSA. The CDR3 spells CASSPGLMNTEAFF. The CDR3, as DNA: TGTGCCAGCAGCCCGGGACTTATGAACACTGAAGCTTTCTTT.

This clonotype occurred many times. The germline gene is not matched at one end of the junction; a read error may be the cause. The chain has TRBV9 and TRBJ1-1, with TRBD1 identical over 7 bases. In germline, CDR1 is SGDLS, CDR2 YYNGEE. This CDR3 contains 14 residues. CDR3 bases: TGTGCCAGCAGCGTAGAGTCAACAGGGGCAGTGCTTCACTTT. Translated, it gives CASSVESTGAVLHF. Full variable domain (missing parts from reference TRBV9 and TRBJ1-1): DSGVTQTPKHLITATGQRVTLRCSPRSGDLSVYWYQQSLDQGLQFLIQYYNGEERAKGNILERFSAQQFPDLHSELNLSSLELGDSALYFCASSVESTGAVLHFGQGTRLTVV.

This clonotype has a count of ten or more. The chain is built from TRBV7-3 and TRBJ2-3; D gene unclear. This CDR3 region has 13 residues. Germline loops: CDR1 SGHTA, CDR2 FQGTGA. V lost 3 bases and J lost 8, with 12 bases in between. The DNA for the CDR3 is TGTGCCAGCAGCTTCAACACAGCAAGTACGCAGTATTTT. Its translation is CASSFNTASTQYF.

This clonotype was seen ten or more times. This chain connects TRBV6-2 or TRBV6-3 to TRBJ2-2; D is uncertain. V lost 5 bases and J 2 bases, leaving 0 bases between the germline ends. CDR3 length: 11 amino acids. The germline CDR1 and CDR2 sequences are MNHEY and SVGEGT. The DNA of the CDR3 is TGTGCCAGCAGTAACACCGGGGAGCTGTTTTTT. It is translated as CASSNTGELFF.

This clonotype was found many times. The chain is built from TRBV5-6 and TRBJ2-5, with unresolved D. The CDR3 extends over 13 amino acids. With 4 bases removed from V and 3 bases from J, the gap between germline ends came to 10 bases. The V gene's germline CDR1 is SGHDT and CDR2 YYEEEE. The CDR3: CASSPGEEETQYF. The CDR3 bases are TGTGCCAGCAGCCCCGGCGAGGAAGAGACCCAGTACTTC.

CDR3 residues: CASSLGRYTEAFF. CDR3 sequence (DNA): TGTGCCAGCAGCCTGGGACGGTACACTGAAGCTTTCTTT. The gene calls are TRBV7-2 and TRBJ1-1; D is perhaps TRBD1 (5 bases). In germline, CDR1 is SGHTA, CDR2 FQGNSA. V was cut by 5 bases and J by 3 bases, with 10 bases left in between. The CDR3 has 13 amino acids. The variable domain in full, with the rest retrieved from reference TRBV7-2 and TRBJ1-1, is GAGVSQSPSNKVTEKGKDVELRCDPISGHTALYWYRQSLGQGLEFLIYFQGNSAPDKSGLPSDRFSAERTGGSVSTLTIQRTQQEDSAVYLCASSLGRYTEAFFGQGTRLTVV.

Points on this clonotype: An end of the junction does not agree with germline; a read error may underlie this. V gene TRBV29-1 combines with J gene TRBJ2-1, with 9 positions matching TRBD2. Germline V gives CDR1 SQVTM, CDR2 ANQGSEA. There are 16 residues in the CDR3. The CDR3 loop is CSVEIEGTSLYNEQIF. DNA of the CDR3: TGCAGCGTTGAAATCGAGGGGACTAGCCTCTACAATGAGCAGATCTTC.

This clonotype was observed many times. The rearrangement uses TRBV3-1 and TRBJ2-1, with 14 nucleotides matching TRBD2. With 4 bases clipped from V and 7 bases from J, the junction kept 6 bases outside the gene matches. This CDR3 is built from 16 residues. Germline CDR1 LGHDT, CDR2 YNNKEL (reference sequence). This CDR3 reads CASSPGLAGGGNEQFF. Here the CDR3 DNA reads TGTGCCAGCAGCCCAGGACTAGCGGGGGGAGGGAATGAGCAGTTCTTC.

This sequence joins TRBV10-3 and TRBJ2-1; 8 bases agree with TRBD2. The germline V gene has CDR1 ENHRY and CDR2 SYGVKD. Germline trimming cut 6 bases from V and 5 bases from J; bases unmatched to any gene: 9. The CDR3 is made up of 15 amino acids. CDR3 bases: TGTGCCATCAGAGACCAGCGGGAGAGGGACAATGAGCAGTTCTTC. It is translated as CAIRDQRERDNEQFF.

This clonotype was recorded many times. V gene TRBV4-1 combines with J gene TRBJ1-1; D is possibly TRBD1 (5 bases). Germline CDR1 and CDR2: MGHRA and YSYEKL. This CDR3 has 14 amino acids. V gave up 0 bases and J gave up 5 bases, with 10 bases separating them. CDR3 nucleotide sequence: TGCGCCAGCAGCCAAGACGGGTGGGGGACTGAAGCTTTCTTT. This codes for CASSQDGWGTEAFF.

This clonotype was detected ten times or more. V is TRBV18 and J is TRBJ2-7, with 7 bases that match TRBD1. The junction had 4 bases not matched to a gene; V was cut back by 3 bases and J by 5 bases. This CDR3 contains 13 residues. Germline V gene data show CDR1 as KGHSH and CDR2 as LQKENI. In DNA form, the CDR3 reads TGTGCCAGCTCACCGACAGGGTGGAACGAGCAGTACTTC. Translation gives CASSPTGWNEQYF.

In this sample, this clonotype turned up many times. The chain recombines TRBV6-5 with TRBJ1-3; 7 positions agree with TRBD1. V was pared by 3 bases and J by 3 bases, with 5 bases of the junction left unmatched. CDR3 length: 15 amino acids. The germline V gene has CDR1 MNHEY and CDR2 SVGAGI. CDR3 amino acids: CASSYGRGHGNTIYF. The CDR3 DNA follows: TGTGCCAGCAGTTATGGAAGGGGGCATGGAAACACCATATATTTT.

This clonotype was seen ten or more times. The J gene is TRBJ2-1, the V gene TRBV5-1; tentative D call: TRBD1 (5 bases). This CDR3 spans 15 amino acids. Trimming pared 0 bases from V and 7 bases from J, leaving 14 bases between. Looked up from germline, CDR1 is SGHRS and CDR2 is YFSETQ. This CDR3 is CASSLGQLLVNEQFF. In DNA, the CDR3 is TGCGCCAGCAGCTTGGGACAGCTCCTGGTGAATGAGCAGTTCTTC.

In its sample, this clonotype was seen many times. This sequence joins TRBV5-4 and TRBJ2-7; 7 bases are shared with TRBD1. The germline gives CDR1 SGHNT, CDR2 YYREEE (reference sequence). Trimming at V came to 4 bases and at J to 1 base, leaving 14 bases not matched to a gene. The CDR3 runs 17 residues. The CDR3 bases are TGTGCCAGCAGCGTCAGTTCACGGACAGGTCGATCCTACGAGCAGTACTTC. This translates into CASSVSSRTGRSYEQYF.

Ten or more counts support this clonotype. The V gene is TRBV5-1, the J gene TRBJ1-1; tentatively, D is TRBD1 (5 bases). In germline, CDR1 is SGHRS, CDR2 YFSETQ. The V end lost 1 base, the J end lost 4 bases, and 23 bases lay between the germline ends. The CDR3 runs to 18 residues. The CDR3 loop reads CASSLNSGPLTTITEAFF. The CDR3 DNA reads as TGCGCCAGCAGCTTGAATTCGGGACCCCTTACTACGATCACTGAAGCTTTCTTT.

This clonotype was found many times. The V call is TRBV5-6, the J call TRBJ1-6; maybe TRBD1 (6 bases). The V end lost 3 bases, the J end lost 9 bases, and 13 bases lay between the germline ends. Germline V gives CDR1 SGHDT, CDR2 YYEEEE. This CDR3 is built from 14 residues. The CDR3 reads CASSSGHRGSPLHF. CDR3 DNA sequence: TGTGCCAGCAGCTCGGGACATAGGGGTTCACCCCTCCACTTT.

The chain joins TRBV15 to TRBJ1-1, with a possible D match to TRBD1 (6 bases). The CDR3 consists of 15 residues. Between the trimmed V and J ends, which lost 5 bases and 1 base, there was a span of 14 bases. CDR1 LNHNV and CDR2 YYDKDF come from the germline V gene (reference sequence). CDR3 amino acids: CATSFPGTSNTEAFF. Written as DNA, the CDR3 is TGTGCCACCAGCTTCCCCGGGACATCGAACACTGAAGCTTTCTTT.

This clonotype was recorded at least ten times. The chain couples TRBV5-6 to TRBJ2-1; no clear D. Germline assignment: CDR1 SGHDT and CDR2 YYEEEE. The CDR3 runs 12 residues. Trimming left V 4 bases short and J 8 bases short, with 10 bases between. In DNA, the CDR3 is TGTGCCAGCAGCCGAGACCGCGATGAGCAGTTCTTC. Translated, it gives CASSRDRDEQFF.

This clonotype was seen ten or more times. This chain uses TRBV12-3 or TRBV12-4 with TRBJ1-1; TRBD1 matches 9 bases. The junction had 4 bases not matched to a gene; V was cut back by 4 bases and J by 4 bases. The CDR3 loop spans 14 amino acids. The DNA for the CDR3 is TGTGCCAGCAGTTCCCGGGACAGGGTCACTGAAGCTTTCTTT. This translates into CASSSRDRVTEAFF.

This clonotype was counted many times. This chain connects TRBV6-5 to TRBJ1-1, with a possible D match to TRBD1 (6 bases). The CDR3 length is 13 residues. Trimming removed 6 bases at V and 4 bases at J, with 12 bases between. The germline CDR1 and CDR2 sequences are MNHEY and SVGAGI. CDR3 DNA sequence: TGTGCCAGCAGGCCCCAGGGGTTCACTGAAGCTTTCTTT. Translating gives CASRPQGFTEAFF.

This clonotype was observed at least ten times. The V gene is TRBV20-1, the J gene TRBJ2-2; a possible D gene is TRBD2 (5 bases). V lost 0 bases to trimming and J lost 4 bases, with 12 bases between them. Germline CDR1 DFQATT, CDR2 SNEGSKA (reference sequence). The CDR3 extends over 15 amino acids. The CDR3: CSARERASGTGELFF. In nucleotides, the CDR3 is TGCAGTGCTAGAGAGAGGGCGAGCGGCACCGGGGAGCTGTTTTTT.

Many counts were recorded for this clonotype. The rearrangement links TRBV20-1 to TRBJ1-3; the D is unclear. The V and J ends lost 6 bases and 1 base respectively, with 10 bases between them. CDR3 length: 13 amino acids. The germline V gene has CDR1 DFQATT and CDR2 SNEGSKA (reference sequence). CDR3 in DNA: TGCAGTGCCCCAATCGGGTCTGGAAACACCATATATTTT. It specifies CSAPIGSGNTIYF.

This clonotype was picked up many times. The V gene is TRBV6-1, the J gene TRBJ2-1; 12 nucleotides match TRBD1. The CDR3 consists of 17 residues. Losses at the gene ends were 4 bases for V and 7 bases for J; bases not matched to a gene: 11. Per the germline V gene, CDR1 is MNHNS and CDR2 is SASEGT. CDR3 in amino acids: CASSVEPSGQGANEQFF. CDR3 nucleotides: TGTGCCAGCAGTGTCGAACCGTCGGGACAGGGGGCAAATGAGCAGTTCTTC.